The rows below give T cell receptor beta chains drawn from one sample of a study of Graves' ophthalmopathy and Graves' hyperthyroidism. TCRdb ran MiXCR on the multiplex PCR reads and lists one entry per CDR3 protein. The profile shows hundreds of thousands of distinct CDR3 sequences, about a fifth of them singletons. The specimen was peripheral blood. These TCRs come from a woman younger than 30 with stable Graves' hyperthyroidism. Some clones in this sample may be carry-over from other donors' samples. CDR3s include the opening cysteine and the closing phenylalanine or tryptophan. D genes are given only for firm matches. A clone size is listed for some rows: how often the clone was seen (once, few, many), or a class if it is expanded.

d_gene: TRBD1
len: 17
v_gene: TRBV6-1
abundance: many
j_gene: TRBJ1-6
CDR3nt: TGTGCCAGCAGTGGGTATGGAACAGGGGACCCAAATTCACCCCTCCACTTT
CDR3aa: CASSGYGTGDPNSPLHF

d_gene: TRBD1
len: 15
v_gene: TRBV6-1
abundance: few
j_gene: TRBJ2-7
CDR3nt: TGTGCCAGCGGGGGTCCGGCCGGGACAGAGTACGAGCAGTACTTC
CDR3aa: CASGGPAGTEYEQYF

d_gene: .
len: 14
v_gene: TRBV27
abundance: .
j_gene: TRBJ2-7
CDR3nt: TGTGCCAGCAGTTTCAGGACTGAGTCCTACGAGCAGTACTTC
CDR3aa: CASSFRTESYEQYF

d_gene: TRBD1
len: 14
v_gene: TRBV19
abundance: once
j_gene: TRBJ2-1
CDR3nt: TGTGCCAGTAGTATACCGAACAGGGGGCTGGAGCAGTTCTTC
CDR3aa: CASSIPNRGLEQFF

d_gene: TRBD1
len: 14
v_gene: TRBV10-3
abundance: .
j_gene: TRBJ1-2
CDR3nt: TGTGCCATCAGTGAGCAGGGGGCGCGCTATGGCTACACCTTC
CDR3aa: CAISEQGARYGYTF

d_gene: .
len: 15
v_gene: TRBV19
abundance: many
j_gene: TRBJ2-4
CDR3nt: TGTGCCAGTAGTACACACAGGGGAGGCAAAAACATTCAGTACTTC
CDR3aa: CASSTHRGGKNIQYF

d_gene: .
len: 12
v_gene: TRBV30
abundance: many
j_gene: TRBJ1-2
CDR3nt: TGTGCCTCCAAATCAAGAACCTATGGCTACACCTTC
CDR3aa: CASKSRTYGYTF

d_gene: TRBD1
len: 14
v_gene: TRBV29-1
abundance: many
j_gene: TRBJ2-5
CDR3nt: TGCAGCGTGACCCAAGAGGGACAGCAAGAGACCCAGTACTTC
CDR3aa: CSVTQEGQQETQYF

d_gene: .
len: 13
v_gene: TRBV13
abundance: many
j_gene: TRBJ1-1
CDR3nt: TGTGCCAGCAGCTTAGCGGACATCACTGAAGCTTTCTTT
CDR3aa: CASSLADITEAFF

d_gene: .
len: 13
v_gene: TRBV11-2
abundance: many
j_gene: TRBJ1-5
CDR3nt: TGTGCCAGCAGCCAACAGCAAAATCAGCCCCAGCATTTT
CDR3aa: CASSQQQNQPQHF

d_gene: .
len: 15
v_gene: TRBV15
abundance: many
j_gene: TRBJ1-5
CDR3nt: TGTGCCACCAGCAGAGATCCGGGACACAATCAGCCCCAGCATTTT
CDR3aa: CATSRDPGHNQPQHF

d_gene: .
len: 14
v_gene: TRBV6-5
abundance: .
j_gene: TRBJ2-7
CDR3nt: TGTGCCAGCAGTTACTCGCGAGGGTCCCACGAGCAGTACTTC
CDR3aa: CASSYSRGSHEQYF

d_gene: TRBD2
len: 15
v_gene: TRBV20-1
abundance: many
j_gene: TRBJ2-2
CDR3nt: TGCAGTGCTGCCACCTTGCGGGGGAATCGCGGGGAGCTGTTTTTT
CDR3aa: CSAATLRGNRGELFF

d_gene: .
len: 13
v_gene: TRBV30
abundance: once
j_gene: TRBJ2-7
CDR3nt: TGTGCCTGGAGGCGGGCGCTATCCTACGAGCAGTACTTC
CDR3aa: CAWRRALSYEQYF

d_gene: .
len: 13
v_gene: TRBV12-3/TRBV12-4
abundance: many
j_gene: TRBJ1-2
CDR3nt: TGTGCCAGCAGTTTAGCCCGGGACTATGGCTACACCTTC
CDR3aa: CASSLARDYGYTF

d_gene: TRBD2
len: 12
v_gene: TRBV29-1
abundance: many
j_gene: TRBJ2-7
CDR3nt: TGCAGCGCGACTAGCGGGAGCAACGCGCAGTACTTC
CDR3aa: CSATSGSNAQYF

d_gene: .
len: 16
v_gene: TRBV6-5
abundance: many
j_gene: TRBJ1-1
CDR3nt: TGTGCCAGCAGTTCCAGCCACACAGGGTCAGACACTGAAGCTTTCTTT
CDR3aa: CASSSSHTGSDTEAFF

d_gene: TRBD2
len: 15
v_gene: TRBV12-3/TRBV12-4
abundance: many
j_gene: TRBJ2-7
CDR3nt: TGTGCCAGCAGTTTAGTGGGGGGGAGCTCCTACGAGCAGTACTTC
CDR3aa: CASSLVGGSSYEQYF

d_gene: TRBD1
len: 13
v_gene: TRBV12-3/TRBV12-4
abundance: many
j_gene: TRBJ1-3
CDR3nt: TGTGCCAGCAGTTTTACAGGGGCGGACACCATATATTTT
CDR3aa: CASSFTGADTIYF

d_gene: .
len: 15
v_gene: TRBV6-1
abundance: few
j_gene: TRBJ2-7
CDR3nt: TGTGCCAGCAGTGAAGGCCCCACAAACTCCTACGAGCAGTACTTC
CDR3aa: CASSEGPTNSYEQYF

d_gene: TRBD1
len: 14
v_gene: TRBV5-1
abundance: many
j_gene: TRBJ2-7
CDR3nt: TGCGCCAGCAGCGTTACCGGGACAGATTACGAGCAGTACTTC
CDR3aa: CASSVTGTDYEQYF

d_gene: TRBD2
len: 15
v_gene: TRBV7-9
abundance: many
j_gene: TRBJ2-5
CDR3nt: TGTGCCAGCAGCTTCACTAGCGGGAGACCAGAGACCCAGTACTTC
CDR3aa: CASSFTSGRPETQYF

d_gene: .
len: 14
v_gene: TRBV6-1
abundance: many
j_gene: TRBJ1-5
CDR3nt: TGTGCTTCACAGGTGGGGTATAGCAATCAGCCCCAGCATTTT
CDR3aa: CASQVGYSNQPQHF

d_gene: .
len: 12
v_gene: TRBV30
abundance: many
j_gene: TRBJ1-2
CDR3nt: TGTGCCTGGAGTTTGGGGGACTATGGCTACACCTTC
CDR3aa: CAWSLGDYGYTF

d_gene: .
len: 13
v_gene: TRBV9
abundance: few
j_gene: TRBJ1-5
CDR3nt: TGTGCCAGCAGCGCGGACCTGAATCAGCCCCAGCATTTT
CDR3aa: CASSADLNQPQHF

d_gene: .
len: 15
v_gene: TRBV4-1
abundance: many
j_gene: TRBJ2-2
CDR3nt: TGCGCCAGCAGCCAAGAGGGGTGGAACACCGGGGAGCTGTTTTTT
CDR3aa: CASSQEGWNTGELFF

d_gene: .
len: 12
v_gene: TRBV18
abundance: many
j_gene: TRBJ2-7
CDR3nt: TGTGCCAGCTCACCAAGTAGTTCCGGGCAGTACTTC
CDR3aa: CASSPSSSGQYF

d_gene: .
len: 16
v_gene: TRBV9
abundance: .
j_gene: TRBJ1-2
CDR3nt: TGTGCCAGCAGCGCCCGAAACTATGTAGAGCTGGGAGGCTACACCTTC
CDR3aa: CASSARNYVELGGYTF

d_gene: .
len: 11
v_gene: TRBV28
abundance: few
j_gene: TRBJ2-4
CDR3nt: TGTGCCAGCAGTTTGGCTACGGAGAAGTTCTTC
CDR3aa: CASSLATEKFF

d_gene: .
len: 17
v_gene: TRBV27
abundance: .
j_gene: TRBJ1-2
CDR3nt: TGTGCCAGCAGTTTCAGGGCCATTAGCGGAAATAACTATGGCTACACCTTC
CDR3aa: CASSFRAISGNNYGYTF

d_gene: .
len: 8
v_gene: TRBV30
abundance: once
j_gene: TRBJ1-1
CDR3nt: TGTGCCTGGGATGAAGCTTTCTTT
CDR3aa: CAWDEAFF

d_gene: .
len: 17
v_gene: TRBV19
abundance: many
j_gene: TRBJ1-2
CDR3nt: TGTGCCAGTAGTCCTGATCAGGCCCGATTCGTCCCTCGTGGCTACACCTTC
CDR3aa: CASSPDQARFVPRGYTF

d_gene: .
len: 12
v_gene: TRBV6-2/TRBV6-3
abundance: .
j_gene: TRBJ2-5
CDR3nt: TGTGCCAGCAGTTACCTCTTAGAGACCCAGTACTTC
CDR3aa: CASSYLLETQYF

d_gene: .
len: 16
v_gene: TRBV7-8
abundance: .
j_gene: TRBJ2-6
CDR3nt: TGTGCCAGCAGCTTAGCATACCACGCTGGGGCCAACGTCCTGACTTTC
CDR3aa: CASSLAYHAGANVLTF

d_gene: .
len: 15
v_gene: TRBV28
abundance: .
j_gene: TRBJ2-3
CDR3nt: TGTGCCAGCAGTTCACAAGGGAGCCTCAGAGATACGCAGTATTTT
CDR3aa: CASSSQGSLRDTQYF

d_gene: .
len: 17
v_gene: TRBV19
abundance: .
j_gene: TRBJ1-5
CDR3nt: TGTGCCAGTAAATATTGGGGGCGGTTCGGAATCAATCAGCCCCAGCATTTT
CDR3aa: CASKYWGRFGINQPQHF

d_gene: .
len: 13
v_gene: TRBV6-2/TRBV6-3
abundance: many
j_gene: TRBJ1-1
CDR3nt: TGTGCCAGCAGTTATTGGGGGAACACTGAAGCTTTCTTT
CDR3aa: CASSYWGNTEAFF

d_gene: .
len: 15
v_gene: TRBV12-3/TRBV12-4
abundance: .
j_gene: TRBJ1-3
CDR3nt: TGTGCCAGCAGTTTTGTCTTATACTCTGGAAACACCATATATTTT
CDR3aa: CASSFVLYSGNTIYF

d_gene: .
len: 12
v_gene: TRBV20-1
abundance: few
j_gene: TRBJ1-3
CDR3nt: TGCAGTGCTAGAGAGTGGGGAAACACCATATATTTT
CDR3aa: CSAREWGNTIYF

d_gene: .
len: 15
v_gene: TRBV5-1
abundance: .
j_gene: TRBJ2-7
CDR3nt: TGCGCCAGCAGCTTTCCTGACAGGTTCACCTACGAGCAGTACTTC
CDR3aa: CASSFPDRFTYEQYF

d_gene: TRBD1
len: 14
v_gene: TRBV5-1
abundance: many
j_gene: TRBJ1-1
CDR3nt: TGCGCCAGCAGCTCGACAGGGCAGAACACTGAAGCTTTCTTT
CDR3aa: CASSSTGQNTEAFF

d_gene: .
len: 13
v_gene: TRBV10-3
abundance: .
j_gene: TRBJ1-6
CDR3nt: TGTGCCATCAGTGAGTCGAGAGATTCACCCCTCCACTTT
CDR3aa: CAISESRDSPLHF

d_gene: .
len: 15
v_gene: TRBV12-3/TRBV12-4
abundance: many
j_gene: TRBJ2-7
CDR3nt: TGTGCCAGCCTCACCCGGGACGGTCCTAACTACGAGCAGTACTTC
CDR3aa: CASLTRDGPNYEQYF

d_gene: TRBD1
len: 16
v_gene: TRBV3-1
abundance: many
j_gene: TRBJ2-5
CDR3nt: TGTGCCAGCAGCCCCCCGGGACAGACTGGGCGGGAGACCCAGTACTTC
CDR3aa: CASSPPGQTGRETQYF

d_gene: .
len: 13
v_gene: TRBV3-1
abundance: few
j_gene: TRBJ1-1
CDR3nt: TGTGCCAGCAGCCAACTCCGGGCCACTGAAGCTTTCTTT
CDR3aa: CASSQLRATEAFF

d_gene: TRBD1
len: 14
v_gene: TRBV6-5
abundance: many
j_gene: TRBJ1-1
CDR3nt: TGTGCCAGCAGTTACGGACAGGGGAGGGTTGAAGCTTTCTTT
CDR3aa: CASSYGQGRVEAFF

d_gene: .
len: 13
v_gene: TRBV12-3/TRBV12-4
abundance: few
j_gene: TRBJ2-4
CDR3nt: TGTGCCAGCAGTTTACAGGGAAGGGGCATTAAGTACTTC
CDR3aa: CASSLQGRGIKYF

d_gene: .
len: 13
v_gene: TRBV29-1
abundance: .
j_gene: TRBJ2-4
CDR3nt: TGCAGCGTTGAAATGGGGGCCAAAAACATTCAGTACTTC
CDR3aa: CSVEMGAKNIQYF

d_gene: TRBD2
len: 21
v_gene: TRBV10-3
abundance: many
j_gene: TRBJ2-4
CDR3nt: TGTGCCATCAGTGCACTCCCGGGGACTAGCGGCCTGACACTAGCCAAAAACATTCAGTACTTC
CDR3aa: CAISALPGTSGLTLAKNIQYF

d_gene: TRBD1
len: 17
v_gene: TRBV29-1
abundance: few
j_gene: TRBJ2-5
CDR3nt: TGCAGCGTTGAGGCCAGGGGGCGAGCGGCTAGCGACGAGACCCAGTACTTC
CDR3aa: CSVEARGRAASDETQYF

d_gene: .
len: 15
v_gene: TRBV12-3/TRBV12-4
abundance: many
j_gene: TRBJ1-2
CDR3nt: TGTGCCATCCGGAACCCGGGGCGATCTAACTATGGCTACACCTTC
CDR3aa: CAIRNPGRSNYGYTF

d_gene: .
len: 15
v_gene: TRBV11-2
abundance: many
j_gene: TRBJ1-2
CDR3nt: TGTGCCAGCAGCTCATTGGGGGGACCTGACTATGGCTACACCTTC
CDR3aa: CASSSLGGPDYGYTF

d_gene: .
len: 13
v_gene: TRBV2
abundance: many
j_gene: TRBJ1-5
CDR3nt: TGTGCCAGCAGTGAAATGGGAGGTCAGCCCCAGCATTTT
CDR3aa: CASSEMGGQPQHF

d_gene: .
len: 14
v_gene: TRBV12-3/TRBV12-4
abundance: many
j_gene: TRBJ2-4
CDR3nt: TGTGCCAGCAGACCCTCAGGTGGCAAAAACATTAAGTACTTC
CDR3aa: CASRPSGGKNIKYF

d_gene: .
len: 16
v_gene: TRBV11-2
abundance: .
j_gene: TRBJ1-5
CDR3nt: TGTGCCAGCACCCAGAGGGGACCCCGTTGCAATCAGCCCCAGCATTTT
CDR3aa: CASTQRGPRCNQPQHF

d_gene: .
len: 13
v_gene: TRBV20-1
abundance: many
j_gene: TRBJ1-1
CDR3nt: TGCAGTGCTAGATACAGCGCGGACACTGAAGCTTTCTTT
CDR3aa: CSARYSADTEAFF

d_gene: .
len: 14
v_gene: TRBV7-6
abundance: many
j_gene: TRBJ2-7
CDR3nt: TGTGCCAGCAGCGCTCTACCCTTCCAGTACGAGCAGTACTTC
CDR3aa: CASSALPFQYEQYF